The 23 T cell receptor beta chains reported below all come from one sample, sequenced in a study of blood T cells in healthy people across ages (dated by TCRdb to the mid-2010s). Receptors were amplified or captured by 5' RACE. The sequencing machine was an Illumina HiSeq 2500. The second PCR ran for about 6 to 11 cycles and used a J-beta primer mix along with a sample-barcoded 5' primer. The public reads were reanalyzed by TCRdb: fastp trimming at Q25, MiXCR alignment, in-frame beta chains only. Identical CDR3 proteins give one entry, which carries the most common genes and DNA. Here the sample has around 800,000 distinct CDR3 sequences; about 55% occur a single time. Approximately 40% of the sample goes to the ten largest clones. The sample was blood. The source is an elderly man in good health.

This clonotype was seen a few times. This chain links TRBV5-1 with TRBJ2-7, with TRBD1 matching over 7 bases. Germline CDR1 reads SGHRS; CDR2 reads YFSETQ. The CDR3 contains 13 residues. V shed 5 bases and J 6 bases; nucleotides not matched to a gene: 8. This CDR3 reads CASSRQGDSEQYF. CDR3 in DNA: TGCGCCAGCAGTCGACAGGGCGACTCCGAGCAGTACTTC.

V and J are TRBV29-1 and TRBJ1-2; perhaps TRBD1 as D (6 bases). Trimming removed 4 bases at V and 7 bases at J, with 13 bases between. CDR3 length equals 12 residues. Germline CDR1 and CDR2: SQVTM and ANQGSEA. The CDR3 DNA reads TGCAGCGTTGCCAGGGGCTTAAGTGGCTACACCTTC. Protein: CSVARGLSGYTF.

This chain connects TRBV7-9 to TRBJ2-5; D is ambiguous. V gave up 5 bases and J gave up 3 bases, with 10 bases separating them. Looked up from germline, CDR1 is SEHNR and CDR2 is FQNEAQ (reference sequence). This CDR3 is 13 amino acids long. The CDR3 DNA is TGTGCCAGCAGCCACCCCGGAGAAGAGACCCAGTACTTC. The encoded protein is CASSHPGEETQYF.

This clonotype was seen a few times. V usage is TRBV29-1 and J usage is TRBJ2-7; D is tentatively TRBD1 or TRBD2 (6 bases each). The CDR3 is 12 residues long. The germline V gene has CDR1 SQVTM and CDR2 ANQGSEA. V was trimmed by 4 bases and J by 2 bases, leaving 9 bases between them. CDR3 in amino acids: CSVGGAPYEQYF. In nucleotides, the CDR3 is TGCAGCGTTGGGGGGGCCCCCTACGAGCAGTACTTC.

This clonotype has at least ten counts. The chain joins TRBV27 to TRBJ2-7, with 8 bases lining up with TRBD1. The CDR3 spans 12 residues. CDR1 is MNHEY and CDR2 is SMNVEV in the germline V gene (reference sequence). After removal of 5 bases from V and 3 bases from J, the junction contained 0 bases not matched to a gene. The CDR3 DNA sequence: TGTGCCAGCAGTGACAGGGGCTACGAGCAGTACTTC. It encodes CASSDRGYEQYF.

The rearrangement joins TRBV27 to TRBJ2-1; unclear D gene. CDR1 and CDR2 (germline): MNHEY, SMNVEV (reference sequence). This CDR3 contains 11 residues. Trimming removed 7 bases at V and 7 bases at J, with 8 bases between. DNA for the CDR3: TGTGCCAGCATGGAGTGGAATGAGCAGTTCTTC. Its translation is CASMEWNEQFF.

The chain couples TRBV4-1 to TRBJ2-2; the D gene is possibly TRBD1 (6 bases). Germline V gene data show CDR1 as MGHRA and CDR2 as YSYEKL. This CDR3 region has 16 residues. V shed 2 bases and J shed 0 bases, with 10 bases lying between them. The CDR3 here is CASSQPDRSNTGELFF. The CDR3 DNA follows: TGCGCCAGCAGCCAACCGGACAGATCGAACACCGGGGAGCTGTTTTTT.

This clonotype came up a few times. The junction differs from germline at one of its ends, possibly a read error. The rearrangement links TRBV29-1 to TRBJ2-1, with 8 bases identical to TRBD1. The CDR3 covers 15 residues. Germline CDR1 and CDR2: SQVTM and ANQGSEA. Here the CDR3 DNA reads TGCAGCGTTGCCGGGACAGGAAGCTCCTACAATGAGCAGTTTTTC. It translates to CSVAGTGSSYNEQFF.

This clonotype was seen just once. The gene calls are TRBV20-1 and TRBJ1-6; the D gene is possibly TRBD1 (6 bases). V was shortened by 3 bases and J by 6 bases, with 12 bases between the two germline ends. The length of the CDR3 is 14 residues. CDR1 and CDR2 (germline): DFQATT, SNEGSKA (reference sequence). The CDR3 region has the DNA TGCAGTGCTAGGGACGGGACAATTAATTCACCCCTCCACTTT. Translated: CSARDGTINSPLHF.

The chain combines TRBV9 with TRBJ1-1; D ambiguous. CDR1 is SGDLS, CDR2 YYNGEE, per germline. The CDR3 is 15 amino acids. Trimming cost V 1 base and J 5 bases, with 15 bases left between them. This CDR3 reads CASSVSTKPGTEAFF. For the CDR3, the DNA is TGTGCCAGCAGCGTATCGACCAAACCTGGTACTGAAGCTTTCTTT.

V gene TRBV27 combines with J gene TRBJ1-2; a weak D match, TRBD1 (6 bases). CDR3 length equals 13 residues. V was trimmed by 7 bases and J by 8 bases, leaving 17 bases between them. Germline-derived CDR1 and CDR2 are MNHEY and SMNVEV (reference sequence). In DNA form, the CDR3 reads TGTGCCAGCAATTCCAGGGGCGGATTGGGCTACACCTTC. The encoded protein is CASNSRGGLGYTF.

The J gene is TRBJ2-7, the V gene TRBV7-2; D is perhaps TRBD2 (6 bases). CDR1 is SGHTA, CDR2 FQGNSA, per germline. Deletions cut 7 bases from V and 7 bases from J, with 23 bases between. This CDR3 has 15 residues. Written as DNA, the CDR3 is TGTGCCAGCACCCAGGGCGGGAAAGGGGCGAATGAGCAGTACTTC. Protein product: CASTQGGKGANEQYF. The variable domain in full, with the rest retrieved from reference TRBV7-2 and TRBJ2-7, is GAGVSQSPSNKVTEKGKDVELRCDPISGHTALYWYRQSLGQGLEFLIYFQGNSAPDKSGLPSDRFSAERTGGSVSTLTIQRTQQEDSAVYLCASTQGGKGANEQYFGPGTRLTVT.

V and J are TRBV3-1 and TRBJ1-6; D is unresolved. The germline V gene encodes CDR1 LGHDT and CDR2 YNNKEL (reference sequence). The V end lost 1 base, the J end lost 0 bases, and 10 bases lay between the germline ends. The CDR3 runs to 17 residues. The CDR3 is CASSQGPVSSYNSPLHF. CDR3 coding DNA: TGTGCCAGCAGCCAAGGGCCGGTGAGCTCCTATAATTCACCCCTCCACTTT.

The chain joins TRBV20-1 to TRBJ2-5, with TRBD1 identical over 8 bases. Losses at the gene ends were 0 bases for V and 0 bases for J; bases not matched to a gene: 9. This CDR3 has 17 amino acids. Germline values: CDR1 DFQATT, CDR2 SNEGSKA (reference sequence). The CDR3 sequence is CSARDPQDRDNQETQYF. CDR3 bases: TGCAGTGCTAGAGATCCGCAGGACAGGGATAACCAAGAGACCCAGTACTTC.

The chain links TRBV24-1 to TRBJ2-5; the match to TRBD1 covers 7 bases. CDR1 and CDR2 (germline): KGHDR, SFDVKD. CDR3 length: 13 residues. The trim removed 3 bases at V and 9 bases at J, leaving 6 bases unmatched. This chain's CDR3 is CATSDPRQGAQYF. CDR3 sequence (DNA): TGTGCCACCAGTGATCCGCGACAGGGAGCCCAGTACTTC.

This clonotype has just one count. This chain joins TRBV20-1 and TRBJ2-7; 8 bases fit TRBD2. This CDR3 is 14 amino acids long. Germline trimming cut 5 bases from V and 4 bases from J; bases unmatched to any gene: 10. Germline CDR1 is DFQATT and CDR2 is SNEGSKA (reference sequence). The CDR3 protein is CSAALPSGSYEQYF. CDR3 nucleotide sequence: TGCAGTGCTGCCCTCCCCAGCGGGAGTTACGAGCAGTACTTC.

The rearrangement links TRBV6-1 to TRBJ2-3; 7 nucleotides match TRBD2. V was clipped by 7 bases and J by 4 bases; unmatched bases: 8. Germline V gene lookup returns CDR1 MNHNS and CDR2 SASEGT. CDR3 length: 14 amino acids. This CDR3 is CASTRGRGADTQYF. The CDR3 nucleotides read TGTGCCAGCACTCGCGGGAGAGGGGCAGATACGCAGTATTTT.

This clonotype was seen more than once but under ten times. V is TRBV6-6 and J is TRBJ2-7; TRBD2 matches 12 bases. This CDR3 has 15 amino acids. Losses at the gene ends were 2 bases for V and 4 bases for J; bases not matched to a gene: 3. From germline, CDR1 is MNHNY and CDR2 SVGAGI (reference sequence). The CDR3: CASSYGLAGIYEQYF. The CDR3 bases are TGTGCCAGCAGTTACGGACTAGCGGGAATTTACGAGCAGTACTTC.

This clonotype was counted at least ten times. The V and J genes are TRBV7-2 and TRBJ2-6; D gene unclear. CDR1 is SGHTA, CDR2 FQGNSA, per germline. The length of the CDR3 is 14 residues. V was cut by 4 bases and J by 4 bases, with 8 bases left in between. The CDR3 bases are TGTGCCAGCAGCTCAGGTACCGGGGCCAACGTCCTGACTTTC. The encoded protein is CASSSGTGANVLTF.

A few counts support this clonotype. The gene calls are TRBV7-2 and TRBJ2-5; D is ambiguous. The CDR3 contains 13 residues. V dropped 1 base and J dropped 5 bases, with 8 bases sitting between them. Germline CDR1 SGHTA, CDR2 FQGNSA. The CDR3 sequence: CASSLEGLETQYF. The CDR3 DNA sequence: TGTGCCAGCAGCTTAGAGGGTTTGGAGACCCAGTACTTC.

V is TRBV29-1 and J is TRBJ2-5, with D possibly TRBD1 on 6 matching bases. The germline V gene encodes CDR1 SQVTM and CDR2 ANQGSEA. V was clipped by 3 bases and J by 4 bases, with 15 bases between them. The CDR3 covers 14 residues. CDR3 nucleotide sequence: TGCAGCGTTGAGGAGTGGCAGGGGCCAGAGACCCAGTACTTC. Protein product: CSVEEWQGPETQYF. The whole variable domain, remainder taken from reference TRBV29-1 and TRBJ2-5, is SAVISQKPSRDICQRGTSLTIQCQVDSQVTMMFWYRQQPGQSLTLIATANQGSEATYESGFVIDKFPISRPNLTFSTLTVSNMSPEDSSIYLCSVEEWQGPETQYFGPGTRLLVL.

DNA for the CDR3: TGCAGCGTTGCCCCTCGGCTCAGGGAGACCCAGTACTTC. The encoded protein is CSVAPRLRETQYF. The chain recombines TRBV29-1 with TRBJ2-5, with D uncertain. The CDR3 sequence is 13 residues long. Trimming removed 4 bases from V and 5 bases from J, with 14 bases in between. CDR1 and CDR2 (germline): SQVTM, ANQGSEA.

Regarding this clonotype: Its ends do not fully match the called genes, so a read error is possible. The chain has TRBV6-1 and TRBJ2-1; the match to TRBD1 covers 8 bases. Per the germline V gene, CDR1 is MNHNS and CDR2 is SASEGT. The CDR3 totals 19 residues. For the CDR3, the DNA is TGTACCAGCAGTGAAGACCCGGACAGGGCCGTTCAGAGGTACAATGAGCAGTTCTTC. Translated, it gives CTSSEDPDRAVQRYNEQFF.